The 28 T cell receptor beta chains reported below all come from one sample, sequenced in a study of OX40 agonist ivuxolimab in advanced cancers. Preparation of the library involved the immunoSEQ multiplex PCR assay. Not all clones reach the TCRdb copy of this immuneACCESS table, which keeps in-frame sequences only. Checked studies attribute under half of the gap to unresolved V genes and leave the rest unexplained. The table for this sample lists about 70,000 clones; around 80% of them were counted only once. 0.8% to 1.1% of the sample is held by the ten biggest clonotypes. This specimen was CD4+ or CD8+ T cells sorted from blood, taken in a trial of the OX40 agonist ivuxolimab. The receptors here all came from an adult with an advanced solid tumor such as melanoma, head and neck, liver or kidney cancer.

The chain is built from TRBV11-2 and TRBJ1-6, with D hard to call. The CDR3 length is 14 residues. Deletions cut 3 bases from V and 10 bases from J, with 13 bases between. The germline V gene encodes CDR1 SGHAT and CDR2 FQNNGV. The CDR3, as DNA: TGTGCCAGCAGCTTTGTAGGGATGGGATCACCCCTCCACTTT. Translation gives CASSFVGMGSPLHF.

V and J are TRBV7-9 and TRBJ1-4; 8 bases are shared with TRBD1. CDR1 and CDR2 (germline): SEHNR, FQNEAQ (reference sequence). The V gene end was trimmed by 5 bases and the J gene end by 8 bases; junction bases not matched to a gene: 7. This CDR3 has 14 amino acids. The CDR3, as DNA: TGTGCCAGCAGCCACACAGGGGGAGGGGAAAAACTGTTTTTT. Amino acids: CASSHTGGGEKLFF.

The chain recombines TRBV5-3 with TRBJ1-4; TRBD1 is a possible D gene (5 bases). TRBV5-3 is designated an ORF whose function remains uncertain. CDR3 length: 18 amino acids. V lost 5 bases and J 0 bases, leaving 20 bases between the germline ends. The CDR3 coding sequence is TGTGCCAGAAGTCCAGCGCAGGGTCCTTCCCCAACTAATGAAAAACTGTTTTTT. Translated: CARSPAQGPSPTNEKLFF.

This CDR3 reads CASSPPTGVDTDTQYF. CDR3 in DNA: TGCGCCAGCAGCCCCCCTACGGGGGTGGACACAGATACGCAGTATTTT. This chain links TRBV5-1 with TRBJ2-3; weak D call: TRBD2 (6 bases). Trimming removed 4 bases at V and 2 bases at J, with 17 bases between. CDR1 is SGHRS and CDR2 is YFSETQ in the germline V gene. The CDR3 is 16 residues long.

This clone was detected once. CDR3 in amino acids: CASSPTSGGFGEQYF. The CDR3 DNA reads as TGTGCCAGTAGTCCGACTAGCGGGGGGTTCGGAGAGCAGTACTTC. The chain recombines TRBV19 with TRBJ2-7; 13 bases align to TRBD2. V shed 5 bases, J shed 7 bases, and the junction held 8 bases outside the gene matches. The CDR3 is 15 amino acids. Per the germline V gene, CDR1 is LNHDA and CDR2 is SQIVND (reference sequence).

The J gene is TRBJ2-2, the V gene TRBV29-1; D unresolved. Trimming stripped 7 bases from V and 7 bases from J, with 16 bases between. This CDR3 is built from 13 residues. Germline V lookup: CDR1 SQVTM, CDR2 ANQGSEA. The CDR3 region is CSAVAGRVGELFF. In DNA form, the CDR3 reads TGCAGCGCTGTGGCCGGACGGGTCGGGGAGCTGTTTTTT.

This chain uses TRBV11-2 with TRBJ1-3; D possibly corresponds to TRBD1 (5 bases). The CDR3 has 16 amino acids. From germline, CDR1 is SGHAT and CDR2 FQNNGV. Trimming cost V 3 bases and J 1 base, with 13 bases left between them. In DNA, the CDR3 is TGTGCCAGCAGCTTGGGCAGGGACTGGTCTGGAAACACCATATATTTT. This codes for CASSLGRDWSGNTIYF.

The V call is TRBV6-1, the J call TRBJ2-7, with 9 positions matching TRBD1. The trim removed 1 base at V and 7 bases at J, leaving 8 bases unmatched. CDR3 length: 15 residues. Germline-derived CDR1 and CDR2 are MNHNS and SASEGT. CDR3 DNA: TGTGCCAGCAGTGAAGGGACAGGGGAGATGGGGGAGCAGTACTTC. Protein product: CASSEGTGEMGEQYF.

This chain connects TRBV18 to TRBJ1-2; the D is unclear. This CDR3 comprises 14 residues. Germline V gene data show CDR1 as KGHSH and CDR2 as LQKENI. Trimming removed 0 bases at V and 3 bases at J, with 8 bases between. CDR3 in amino acids: CASSPPLTDYGYTF. The CDR3 DNA follows: TGTGCCAGCTCACCACCGCTAACAGACTATGGCTACACCTTC.

This chain links TRBV7-9 with TRBJ2-2; no firm D call. Trimming left V 5 bases short and J 4 bases short, with 11 bases between. This CDR3 has 14 residues. Germline loops: CDR1 SEHNR, CDR2 FQNEAQ (reference sequence). This chain's CDR3 is CASSLREVTGELFF. The CDR3, as DNA: TGTGCCAGCAGCCTTCGTGAGGTCACCGGGGAGCTGTTTTTT.

This chain uses TRBV5-8 with TRBJ1-2; D perhaps matches TRBD1 (5 bases). Trimming removed 5 bases from V and 8 bases from J, with 16 bases in between. CDR1 is SGHTS and CDR2 is YDEGEE in the germline V gene. The CDR3 contains 13 residues. The CDR3, as DNA: TGTGCCAGCAGTTGGGCCGGGACCCGGGGCTACACCTTC. Its translation: CASSWAGTRGYTF.

The CDR3 coding sequence is TGTGCCAGCAGTGGAGGACAGGGGAGAGAGACCCAGTACTTC. Its translation: CASSGGQGRETQYF. This chain uses TRBV6-1 with TRBJ2-5; 9 positions agree with TRBD1. From germline, CDR1 is MNHNS and CDR2 SASEGT. This CDR3 is 14 amino acids long. The ends lost 4 bases at V and 4 bases at J; junction bases unmatched: 4.

The V gene is TRBV7-6, the J gene TRBJ1-2; 9 nucleotides align to TRBD1. The CDR3 length is 17 residues. J was trimmed by 2 bases and V by 1 base; bases with no gene match: 8. The V gene's germline CDR1 is SGHVS and CDR2 FNYEAQ. The CDR3 loop is CASSLGTGVSLNYGYTF. CDR3 nucleotides: TGTGCCAGCAGCTTAGGGACAGGGGTATCACTAAACTATGGCTACACCTTC.

This chain connects TRBV2 to TRBJ2-5, with D unclear. This CDR3 has 14 residues. With 6 bases removed from V and 1 base from J, the gap between germline ends came to 12 bases. In germline, CDR1 is SNHLY, CDR2 FYNNEI. The CDR3 DNA reads as TGTGCCAGCAGAGGTATGGCGATCCAAGAGACCCAGTACTTC. Translation: CASRGMAIQETQYF. The variable domain in full, completed from reference TRBV2 and TRBJ2-5, reads EPEVTQTPSHQVTQMGQEVILRCVPISNHLYFYWYRQILGQKVEFLVSFYNNEISEKSEIFDDQFSVERPDGSNFTLKIRSTKLEDSAMYFCASRGMAIQETQYFGPGTRLLVL.

The V gene is TRBV6-6, the J gene TRBJ1-2; tentatively, D is TRBD1 (5 bases). Trimming removed 6 bases from V and 10 bases from J, with 12 bases in between. Germline values: CDR1 MNHNY, CDR2 SVGAGI (reference sequence). The CDR3 consists of 11 residues. CDR3 nucleotide sequence: TGTGCCAGCAGCCGGGACGGGTTCTACACCTTC. Its protein product is CASSRDGFYTF.

The V call is TRBV27, the J call TRBJ1-4, with TRBD1 matching 7 bases. V gave up 3 bases and J gave up 7 bases; unmatched junction bases: 11. The germline V gene encodes CDR1 MNHEY and CDR2 SMNVEV (reference sequence). The CDR3 spans 16 residues. The CDR3 DNA sequence: TGTGCCAGCAGTTTCTACCCCGGACAGGCGCGTGAAAAACTGTTTTTT. Protein sequence: CASSFYPGQAREKLFF.

The chain couples TRBV6-4 to TRBJ1-2; D remains unclear. The V and J ends lost 2 bases and 4 bases respectively, with 11 bases between them. Germline values: CDR1 MRHNA, CDR2 SNTAGT. This CDR3 has 14 residues. The CDR3 nucleotides are TGTGCCAGCAGTGACAGGGAGGGCAGCTATGGCTACACCTTC. It is translated as CASSDREGSYGYTF.

This chain joins TRBV9 and TRBJ2-1; TRBD2 aligns across 9 bases. Germline V gives CDR1 SGDLS, CDR2 YYNGEE. With 2 bases clipped from V and 3 bases from J, the junction kept 6 bases outside the gene matches. This CDR3 is 16 amino acids long. CDR3 amino acids: CASSVSGGNGYNEQFF. CDR3 nucleotides: TGTGCCAGCAGCGTTAGCGGGGGTAATGGCTACAATGAGCAGTTCTTC.

V usage is TRBV7-7 and J usage is TRBJ2-1; D remains unclear. The ends were cut back, 4 bases at V and 9 bases at J, with 13 bases in the middle. The CDR3 length is 13 residues. From germline, CDR1 is SSHAT and CDR2 FNYEAQ (reference sequence). The CDR3 here is CASSSGRASEQFF. CDR3 DNA sequence: TGTGCCAGCAGCTCCGGTAGGGCCTCTGAGCAGTTCTTC.

V gene TRBV19 combines with J gene TRBJ2-5; TRBD1 matches 8 bases. Trimming cost V 4 bases and J 4 bases; bases outside gene matches: 8. There are 15 residues in the CDR3. The germline gives CDR1 LNHDA, CDR2 SQIVND (reference sequence). CDR3 region: CASSTSKGTGETQYF. CDR3 in DNA: TGTGCCAGTAGTACCTCCAAGGGGACAGGAGAGACCCAGTACTTC.

This chain uses TRBV29-1 with TRBJ2-4; 8 nucleotides line up with TRBD1. The CDR3 is 14 amino acids. Per germline, CDR1 SQVTM and CDR2 ANQGSEA. V dropped 1 base and J dropped 6; count of bases not matched to a gene: 5. CDR3 bases: TGCAGCGTTGAAGTGGACAGGGTTTCAAACATTCAGTACTTC. It specifies CSVEVDRVSNIQYF. Based on the CDR3 plus reference TRBV29-1 and TRBJ2-4, the full variable domain is SAVISQKPSRDICQRGTSLTIQCQVDSQVTMMFWYRQQPGQSLTLIATANQGSEATYESGFVIDKFPISRPNLTFSTLTVSNMSPEDSSIYLCSVEVDRVSNIQYFGAGTRLSVL.

The genes are TRBV19 and TRBJ1-1; D remains ambiguous. V was shortened by 3 bases and J by 0 bases, with 14 bases between the two germline ends. Looked up from germline, CDR1 is LNHDA and CDR2 is SQIVND (reference sequence). The CDR3 covers 16 residues. DNA of the CDR3: TGTGCCAGTAGTATGGCAGGCGGAGGGATGAACACTGAAGCTTTCTTT. Its translation: CASSMAGGGMNTEAFF.

V is TRBV4-1 and J is TRBJ2-2, with D perhaps TRBD2 (5 bases). This CDR3 has 15 amino acids. V lost 1 base to trimming and J lost 7 bases, with 13 bases between them. CDR1 MGHRA and CDR2 YSYEKL come from the germline V gene. CDR3 nucleotides: TGCGCCAGCAGCCAAGTGGCACTAGTCGGCGGGGAGCTGTTTTTT. This codes for CASSQVALVGGELFF.

The CDR3 region is CASSLMGNPTDTQYF. The DNA of the CDR3 is TGTGCCAGCAGCTTAATGGGTAACCCCACAGATACGCAGTATTTT. The chain couples TRBV7-9 to TRBJ2-3; unclear D gene. Per germline, CDR1 SEHNR and CDR2 FQNEAQ (reference sequence). The CDR3 consists of 15 residues. The V end lost 2 bases, the J end lost 2 bases, and 11 bases lay between the germline ends.

The genes are TRBV28 and TRBJ2-4; D perhaps matches TRBD1 (5 bases). Between the trimmed V and J ends, which lost 6 bases and 12 bases, there was a span of 12 bases. CDR1 and CDR2 from the germline V gene are MDHEN and SYDVKM. The CDR3 runs 11 residues. The CDR3 loop is CASSLGQSQYF. CDR3 sequence (DNA): TGTGCCAGCAGCCTCGGACAAAGTCAGTACTTC.

The rearrangement uses TRBV21-1 and TRBJ2-7; TRBD2 is the table's D call, not checked against the DNA. TRBV21-1 is noted as a pseudogene. The length of the CDR3 is 20 residues. The CDR3 spells CASSTKQEHPQRAHSYEQYF. CDR3 DNA: TGTGCCAGCAGCACCAAACAGGAACATCCCCAGCGGGCCCACTCCTACGAGCAGTACTTC.

The V call is TRBV28, the J call TRBJ2-5, with TRBD1 as a possible D gene (6 bases). The V end was cut by 1 base, the J end by 7 bases, with 19 bases between. This CDR3 spans 16 amino acids. Germline CDR1 MDHEN, CDR2 SYDVKM. In DNA form, the CDR3 reads TGTGCCAGCAGTTTATTTCGACAGGTGAAAGGGGGGACCCAGTACTTC. This gives the protein CASSLFRQVKGGTQYF.

The chain is built from TRBV5-6 and TRBJ2-6; D ambiguous. V was trimmed by 1 base and J by 4 bases, leaving 3 bases between them. This CDR3 has 13 residues. Germline CDR1 reads SGHDT; CDR2 reads YYEEEE. The CDR3: CASSLKGANVLTF. The CDR3 nucleotides are TGTGCCAGCAGCTTGAAGGGGGCCAACGTCCTGACTTTC.